The next 17 T cell receptor beta chains were all read from a single sample in a study of blood T cell repertoires in COVID-19. The method was immunoSEQ multiplex PCR; TCRdb's version includes in-frame clones alone and lacks a portion of them. The data contain 250,000 to 300,000 clones, about 90% of them seen just once; the ten biggest clones take up around 10%. Source material: peripheral blood. Receptors were obtained from a woman aged 25 to 45 with COVID-19, enrolled during active disease.

The rearrangement joins TRBV28 to TRBJ2-5; perhaps TRBD1 as D (6 bases). CDR1 MDHEN and CDR2 SYDVKM come from the germline V gene. CDR3 size: 14 residues. The V end lost 3 bases, the J end lost 6 bases, and 14 bases lay between the germline ends. CDR3 loop: CASSFSPRGKTQYF. DNA of the CDR3: TGTGCCAGCAGTTTCTCCCCAAGGGGGAAGACCCAGTACTTC.

This clone has just one count. The chain recombines TRBV28 with TRBJ2-2; a possible D gene is TRBD2 (6 bases). Germline V CDR1 and CDR2: MDHEN, SYDVKM. The CDR3 is 16 residues long. Trimming took off 5 bases at V and 1 base at J, with 14 bases between the two ends. The CDR3 reads CASSGAGRRNTGELFF. Written as DNA, the CDR3 is TGTGCCAGCAGTGGGGCGGGGCGGCGGAACACCGGGGAGCTGTTTTTT.

The chain is built from TRBV27 and TRBJ2-2, with TRBD1 matching over 9 bases. Germline loops: CDR1 MNHEY, CDR2 SMNVEV (reference sequence). V lost 4 bases and J lost 3; bases outside the gene matches: 9. The CDR3 length is 17 residues. CDR3 coding DNA: TGTGCCAGCAGTTCGGGGCCACAGGGGGCGTACACCGGGGAGCTGTTTTTT. It specifies CASSSGPQGAYTGELFF.

The chain joins TRBV6-2 or TRBV6-3 to TRBJ2-5, with D possibly being TRBD2 (6 bases). With 1 base removed from V and 5 bases from J, the gap between germline ends came to 14 bases. The CDR3 sequence is 15 residues long. In germline, CDR1 is MNHEY, CDR2 SVGEGT. CDR3 in amino acids: CASSYWSPGRETQYF. The CDR3 bases are TGTGCCAGCAGTTACTGGTCCCCAGGGAGGGAGACCCAGTACTTC.

The chain joins TRBV19 to TRBJ1-2, with 11 bases aligning to TRBD1. In germline, CDR1 is LNHDA, CDR2 SQIVND (reference sequence). V was pared by 5 bases and J by 4 bases, with 9 bases of the junction left unmatched. The CDR3 has 16 residues. The CDR3 here is CASSSGTGGFSYGYTF. DNA for the CDR3: TGTGCCAGTAGTTCCGGGACAGGGGGATTCTCCTATGGCTACACCTTC.

This clone was recorded only once. The chain has TRBV11-2 and TRBJ2-3; weak D call: TRBD2 (6 bases). Trimming took 2 bases from V and 2 from J, leaving 17 bases between them. From germline, CDR1 is SGHAT and CDR2 FQNNGV. This CDR3 contains 17 residues. CDR3 sequence (DNA): TGTGCCAGCAGCTTATCTCTATCTCGGAGGGCCACAGATACGCAGTATTTT. This gives the protein CASSLSLSRRATDTQYF.

The chain links TRBV30 to TRBJ2-2; 9 bases match TRBD1. This CDR3 has 15 residues. Germline assignment: CDR1 GTSNPN and CDR2 SVGIG (reference sequence). Trimming took 4 bases from V and 1 from J; bases not matched to a gene: 4. CDR3 amino acids: CAWTRQGGNTGELFF. The CDR3 nucleotides read TGTGCCTGGACCCGACAGGGGGGGAACACCGGGGAGCTGTTTTTT.

This rearrangement joins TRBV7-2 to TRBJ2-5; TRBD2 aligns across 12 bases. Germline V lookup: CDR1 SGHTA, CDR2 FQGNSA. J lost 2 bases, V lost 5 bases, and 6 bases had no gene match. There are 16 residues in the CDR3. The CDR3 nucleotides are TGTGCCAGCAGCCCTAGAGGGACTAGCGGGCAAGAGACCCAGTACTTC. This codes for CASSPRGTSGQETQYF.

This clone has just one count. A junction boundary mismatches the germline segment, possibly from a read error. The chain couples TRBV11-3 to TRBJ2-2; D is possibly TRBD2 (6 bases). Germline assignment: CDR1 SGHNT and CDR2 YENEEA. CDR3 size: 15 residues. The CDR3 DNA is TGTGCCAGCAGCATAGACGGGGGACCGGCCGGGGAGCTGTTTTTT. The encoded protein is CASSIDGGPAGELFF.

The rearrangement links TRBV5-4 to TRBJ1-1; D is ambiguous. V dropped 0 bases and J dropped 0 bases, with 9 bases sitting between them. Germline loops: CDR1 SGHNT, CDR2 YYREEE (reference sequence). The CDR3 spans 15 residues. The CDR3 DNA reads as TGTGCCAGCAGCTTGGGAGGGAATATGAACACTGAAGCTTTCTTT. This gives the protein CASSLGGNMNTEAFF.

In its sample, this clone was seen once. The J gene is TRBJ1-5, the V gene TRBV27, with TRBD1 identical over 8 bases. The CDR3 spans 16 residues. Unmatched junction bases numbered 9, after V lost 3 bases and J lost 5 bases. Germline lookup yields CDR1 MNHEY and CDR2 SMNVEV (reference sequence). As DNA, the CDR3 is TGTGCCAGCAGTTTCTTACCAGGGGGCTCAGATCAGCCCCAGCATTTT. This sequence encodes CASSFLPGGSDQPQHF.

V usage is TRBV3-1 (or the pseudogene TRBV3-2) and J usage is TRBJ2-7; weak D call: TRBD1 (6 bases). The V end lost 5 bases, the J end lost 9 bases, and 14 bases lay between the germline ends. Germline loops: CDR1 LGHDT, CDR2 YNNKEL (reference sequence). CDR3 length: 12 amino acids. CDR3 nucleotide sequence: TGTGCCAGCAGCTTTAAACAGGGTGGGCAGTACTTC. Translated: CASSFKQGGQYF.

V gene TRBV18 combines with J gene TRBJ1-5; TRBD1 matches at 7 bases. J gave up 1 base and V 4 bases, and 4 bases lay outside the gene matches. This CDR3 region has 15 residues. From germline, CDR1 is KGHSH and CDR2 LQKENI. The CDR3 nucleotides are TGTGCCAGCTCACTACAGGGACAGAGCAATCAGCCCCAGCATTTT. Translated, it gives CASSLQGQSNQPQHF.

The genes are TRBV20-1 and TRBJ2-3, with D tentatively TRBD2 (6 bases). This CDR3 comprises 11 residues. V was cut by 3 bases and J by 9 bases, with 10 bases left in between. Germline V gives CDR1 DFQATT, CDR2 SNEGSKA (reference sequence). In nucleotides, the CDR3 is TGCAGTGCTAGTGACGGGAGAACGCAGTATTTT. It codes for CSASDGRTQYF.

V is TRBV30 and J is TRBJ2-2; 8 bases line up with TRBD1. V trimming: 8 bases; J trimming: 1 base; junction bases outside the gene matches: 3. The CDR3 extends over 13 amino acids. Germline values: CDR1 GTSNPN, CDR2 SVGIG (reference sequence). CDR3 sequence (DNA): TGTGCCCGCAGGGGGCGGAACACCGGGGAGCTGTTTTTT. Translated: CARRGRNTGELFF.

This clone showed up just a few times. J is TRBJ1-5 and V is TRBV4-1; tentative D call: TRBD1 (5 bases). Germline CDR1 is MGHRA and CDR2 is YSYEKL. V dropped 4 bases and J dropped 6 bases, with 13 bases sitting between them. CDR3 length: 14 amino acids. CDR3 residues: CASSPVGGFQPQHF. CDR3 nucleotide sequence: TGCGCCAGCAGCCCCGTCGGGGGGTTTCAGCCCCAGCATTTT.

This chain uses TRBV19 with TRBJ2-3, with D unclear. CDR3 length equals 14 residues. Germline V lookup: CDR1 LNHDA, CDR2 SQIVND (reference sequence). Trimming cost V 0 bases and J 2 bases, with 6 bases left between them. CDR3 in amino acids: CASSIELNTDTQYF. For the CDR3, the DNA is TGTGCCAGTAGTATAGAACTAAACACAGATACGCAGTATTTT.